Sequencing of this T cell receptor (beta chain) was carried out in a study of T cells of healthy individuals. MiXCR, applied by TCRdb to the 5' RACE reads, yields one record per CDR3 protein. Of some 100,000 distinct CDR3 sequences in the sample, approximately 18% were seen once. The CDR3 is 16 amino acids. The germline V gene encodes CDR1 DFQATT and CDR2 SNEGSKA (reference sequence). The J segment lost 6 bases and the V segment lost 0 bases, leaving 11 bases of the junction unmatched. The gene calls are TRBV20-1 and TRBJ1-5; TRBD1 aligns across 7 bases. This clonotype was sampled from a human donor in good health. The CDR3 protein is CSARDRILGTAQPQHF. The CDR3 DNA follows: TGCAGTGCTAGAGATCGGATACTCGGGACAGCTCAGCCCCAGCATTTT.